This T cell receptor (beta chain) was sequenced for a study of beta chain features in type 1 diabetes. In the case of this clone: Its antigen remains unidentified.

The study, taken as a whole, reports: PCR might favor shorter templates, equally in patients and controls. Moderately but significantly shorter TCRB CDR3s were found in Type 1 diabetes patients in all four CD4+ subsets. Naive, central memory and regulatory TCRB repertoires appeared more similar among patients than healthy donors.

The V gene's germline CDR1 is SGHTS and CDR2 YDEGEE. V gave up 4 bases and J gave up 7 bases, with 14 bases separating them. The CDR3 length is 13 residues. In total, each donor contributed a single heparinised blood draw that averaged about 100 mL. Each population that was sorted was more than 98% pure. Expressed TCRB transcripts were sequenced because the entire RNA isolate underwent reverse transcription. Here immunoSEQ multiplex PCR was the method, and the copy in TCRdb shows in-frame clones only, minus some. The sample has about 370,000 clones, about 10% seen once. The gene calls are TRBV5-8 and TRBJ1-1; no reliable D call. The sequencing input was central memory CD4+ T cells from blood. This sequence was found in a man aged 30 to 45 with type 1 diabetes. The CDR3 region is CASSLRFPGEAFF. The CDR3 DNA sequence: TGTGCCAGCAGCCTCCGATTTCCGGGTGAAGCTTTCTTT.